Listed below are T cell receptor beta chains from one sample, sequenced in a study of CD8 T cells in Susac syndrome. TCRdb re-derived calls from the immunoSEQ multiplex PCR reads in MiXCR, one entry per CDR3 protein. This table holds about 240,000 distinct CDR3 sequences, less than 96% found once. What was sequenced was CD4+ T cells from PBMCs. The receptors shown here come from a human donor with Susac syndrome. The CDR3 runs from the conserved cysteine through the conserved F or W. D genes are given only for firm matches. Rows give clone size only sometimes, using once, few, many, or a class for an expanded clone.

CDR3 DNA: TGTGCCAGTAGTACCGCGAGAGAGCAGTACTTC
CDR3 protein: CASSTAREQYF
clone size: NA
J gene: TRBJ2-7
V gene: TRBV19
D gene: NA

CDR3 DNA: TGTGCCAGTAGTATTCAGCACGAGCAGTACTTC
CDR3 protein: CASSIQHEQYF
clone size: NA
J gene: TRBJ2-7
V gene: TRBV19
D gene: NA

CDR3 DNA: TGTGCCAGCAGTGGGGCTGTTGGGGAGCAGTACTTC
CDR3 protein: CASSGAVGEQYF
clone size: once
J gene: TRBJ2-7
V gene: TRBV12-3/TRBV12-4
D gene: NA

CDR3 DNA: TGTGCCATCAGTGAGTCGGCGTCTAGCGGGAGGGCCTACGAGCAGTACTTC
CDR3 protein: CAISESASSGRAYEQYF
clone size: NA
J gene: TRBJ2-7
V gene: TRBV10-3
D gene: TRBD2

CDR3 DNA: TGTGCCAGCAGTTTTGGAGGGGACTATGGCTACACCTTC
CDR3 protein: CASSFGGDYGYTF
clone size: NA
J gene: TRBJ1-2
V gene: TRBV12-3/TRBV12-4
D gene: NA

CDR3 DNA: TGCAGCGTTGTCCGAACTTCGGACACTGAAGCTTTCTTT
CDR3 protein: CSVVRTSDTEAFF
clone size: once
J gene: TRBJ1-1
V gene: TRBV29-1
D gene: NA

CDR3 DNA: TGCAGCGCCATGACCCGGGGTAGCGGGAACACCGGGGAGCTGTTTTTT
CDR3 protein: CSAMTRGSGNTGELFF
clone size: NA
J gene: TRBJ2-2
V gene: TRBV29-1
D gene: NA

CDR3 DNA: TGTGCCAGCAGCTTAGTCGTGGTTTTGGGGGAGGTATCGGAGACCCAGTACTTC
CDR3 protein: CASSLVVVLGEVSETQYF
clone size: NA
J gene: TRBJ2-5
V gene: TRBV7-9
D gene: NA

CDR3 DNA: TGTGCCAGCTCACCACCAGGATGGGAAAATCAGCCCCAGCATTTT
CDR3 protein: CASSPPGWENQPQHF
clone size: once
J gene: TRBJ1-5
V gene: TRBV18
D gene: NA

CDR3 DNA: TGTGCCAGCACTGACGGGTATCGGGTCACTGAAGCTTTCTTT
CDR3 protein: CASTDGYRVTEAFF
clone size: NA
J gene: TRBJ1-1
V gene: TRBV28
D gene: NA

CDR3 DNA: TGTGCCAGCAGCTCCATTAGCAGTGGTGAAAAACTGTTTTTT
CDR3 protein: CASSSISSGEKLFF
clone size: NA
J gene: TRBJ1-4
V gene: TRBV9
D gene: NA

CDR3 DNA: TGCAGCGTTTTCTTTGGGGAGACCCAGTACTTC
CDR3 protein: CSVFFGETQYF
clone size: NA
J gene: TRBJ2-5
V gene: TRBV29-1
D gene: NA

CDR3 DNA: TGTGCCAGCAGTGAATCCCACAGGGGGAGTCTAGATGAGCAGTTCTTC
CDR3 protein: CASSESHRGSLDEQFF
clone size: NA
J gene: TRBJ2-1
V gene: TRBV25-1
D gene: TRBD1

CDR3 DNA: TGCAGTGCTAGGGCAGGGGTAACTGAAGCTTTCTTT
CDR3 protein: CSARAGVTEAFF
clone size: NA
J gene: TRBJ1-1
V gene: TRBV20-1
D gene: NA

CDR3 DNA: TGTGCCAGCTCACGTCCGAACAGGGAGGAGGAGACCCAGTACTTC
CDR3 protein: CASSRPNREEETQYF
clone size: NA
J gene: TRBJ2-5
V gene: TRBV18
D gene: NA

CDR3 DNA: TGCGCCAGCCATCCACGGACAGGGGGATTGGATACGCAGTATTTT
CDR3 protein: CASHPRTGGLDTQYF
clone size: NA
J gene: TRBJ2-3
V gene: TRBV5-1
D gene: TRBD1

CDR3 DNA: TGCAGCGTTCTGATACACAGGATTTACGACTATGGCTACACCTTC
CDR3 protein: CSVLIHRIYDYGYTF
clone size: NA
J gene: TRBJ1-2
V gene: TRBV29-1
D gene: NA

CDR3 DNA: TGCGCCAGCAACGCGGCACCGGGTGTAAACTATGGCTACACCTTC
CDR3 protein: CASNAAPGVNYGYTF
clone size: NA
J gene: TRBJ1-2
V gene: TRBV5-1
D gene: NA

CDR3 DNA: TGCAGTGCTAGAGTTTCCCTGGGTACGGAGACCCAGTACTTC
CDR3 protein: CSARVSLGTETQYF
clone size: NA
J gene: TRBJ2-5
V gene: TRBV20-1
D gene: NA

CDR3 DNA: TGTGCCAGCCTTCGAGCAGACCCCACAAAAGAGACCCAGTACTTC
CDR3 protein: CASLRADPTKETQYF
clone size: NA
J gene: TRBJ2-5
V gene: TRBV2
D gene: NA

CDR3 DNA: TGTGCCAGCAGTTCAGGTTCGGTTGGCTACACCTTC
CDR3 protein: CASSSGSVGYTF
clone size: NA
J gene: TRBJ1-2
V gene: TRBV12-3/TRBV12-4
D gene: NA

CDR3 DNA: TGCAGCGGTGGACAGGGAGCGGACTATGGCTACACCTTC
CDR3 protein: CSGGQGADYGYTF
clone size: NA
J gene: TRBJ1-2
V gene: TRBV29-1
D gene: TRBD1

CDR3 DNA: TGTGCCAGCAGCCCCATACAGGGTTCATATGGCTACACCTTC
CDR3 protein: CASSPIQGSYGYTF
clone size: NA
J gene: TRBJ1-2
V gene: TRBV7-6
D gene: NA

CDR3 DNA: TGCGCCAGCAGCCAAGATATCCAAAGGAATGAGCAGTTCTTC
CDR3 protein: CASSQDIQRNEQFF
clone size: NA
J gene: TRBJ2-1
V gene: TRBV4-1
D gene: NA